The clone carrying this T cell receptor beta chain has more than one count but fewer than ten. Antigen: not known. This sample stems from a study of cytomegalovirus exposure and HLA in healthy donors. Study-wide findings and caveats: Reports described diagnosis of cytomegalovirus status by the classifier as highly specific and sensitive. According to a subsequent analysis, TCR clusters identified in the first cohort showed a tendency to co-occur across the 110 or so validation repertoires. Associated with cytomegalovirus, according to the listing, were fewer than 200 TCR beta chains.

The donors were part of the 120-subject validation cohort, which stood apart from the roughly 670-subject first cohort. The data were produced by immunoSEQ multiplex PCR, yet TCRdb's version contains in-frame clones alone and is incomplete. Of under 200,000 clones in the sample, about 81% were seen once. The CDR3 is 13 amino acids. Germline V gives CDR1 SGHRS, CDR2 YFSETQ. V was pared by 4 bases and J by 7 bases, with 5 bases of the junction left unmatched. V is TRBV5-1 and J is TRBJ1-2; TRBD1 matches at 9 bases. This clonotype was obtained from a woman in her thirties in good health and CMV-seronegative. Source material: PBMCs. In nucleotides, the CDR3 is TGCGCCAGCAGCCCGGGACAGGGACCTGGCTACACCTTC. Translated: CASSPGQGPGYTF.